The present TCR beta chain was sequenced within a study of blood T cell repertoires in COVID-19. The CDR3 totals 12 residues. Germline V CDR1 and CDR2: LGHDT, YNNKEL (reference sequence). V was cut by 6 bases and J by 1 base, with 6 bases left in between. Some clones are missing from TCRdb's copy, which holds only in-frame ones; the method was immunoSEQ multiplex PCR. The sample shows approximately 210,000 clones, about 80% of them seen only once. Followed over time, Seattle patients had been enrolled while infection was active. This clonotype was obtained from a woman older than 75 with COVID-19, enrolled during active disease. The chain combines TRBV3-1 (or the pseudogene TRBV3-2) with TRBJ1-1, with D possibly being TRBD1 (5 bases). The sequenced sample consisted of peripheral blood. CDR3 residues: CASRTGNTEAFF. The CDR3 nucleotides read TGTGCCAGCAGAACAGGGAACACTGAAGCTTTCTTT.